The 9 T cell receptor beta chains below all came from one sample that was sequenced in a study of blood T cells in healthy people across ages. Primers used in a second PCR of roughly 6 to 12 cycles were a sample-barcoded 5' primer and a J-beta primer mix. TCRdb used MiXCR to reprocess the 5' RACE reads, holding one entry per CDR3 protein. The sample consists of 790,000 or so distinct CDR3 sequences, roughly 46% of them appearing once. Specimen: blood. The origin of the receptors is an elderly man in good health.

This clonotype was observed a handful of times. The chain combines TRBV5-4 with TRBJ2-1; D is unresolved. The CDR3 totals 15 residues. Trimming removed 4 bases from V and 8 bases from J, with 19 bases in between. The germline CDR1 and CDR2 sequences are SGHNT and YYREEE (reference sequence). The CDR3 DNA sequence: TGTGCCAGCAGCCCGGACGGGCAAAAAGTTTATGAGCAGTTCTTC. As protein: CASSPDGQKVYEQFF.

The CDR3 here is CSVIGQEIPHEQYF. The CDR3, as DNA: TGCAGCGTCATCGGGCAGGAGATCCCCCACGAGCAGTACTTC. The chain links TRBV29-1 to TRBJ2-7; D not resolved. This CDR3 has 14 residues. Germline V CDR1 and CDR2: SQVTM, ANQGSEA. Trimming removed 6 bases from V and 5 bases from J, with 20 bases in between.

This rearrangement joins TRBV13 to TRBJ2-1; 8 bases line up with TRBD2. The CDR3 extends over 17 amino acids. The V segment lost 1 base and the J segment 5 bases; nucleotides outside the gene matches: 10. The V gene's germline CDR1 is PRHDT and CDR2 FYEKMQ (reference sequence). The CDR3 coding sequence is TGTGCCAGCAGCTTAGTGTATCCGGGGGGGGACAACAATGAGCAGTTCTTC. Amino acid sequence: CASSLVYPGGDNNEQFF.

This chain connects TRBV4-1 to TRBJ1-5, with D possibly being TRBD1 (6 bases). The CDR3 loop spans 15 amino acids. The V gene's germline CDR1 is MGHRA and CDR2 YSYEKL. The V and J ends lost 0 bases and 6 bases respectively, with 12 bases between them. CDR3 coding DNA: TGCGCCAGCAGCCAAGATTTGGGGGGGGCTCAGCCCCAGCATTTT. Protein sequence: CASSQDLGGAQPQHF.

The V and J genes are TRBV30 and TRBJ2-1; TRBD2 is a possible D gene (6 bases). Germline V gives CDR1 GTSNPN, CDR2 SVGIG (reference sequence). This CDR3 contains 16 residues. V gave up 0 bases and J gave up 1 base, with 13 bases separating them. Here the CDR3 reads CAWSVSGGVSYNEQFF. CDR3 sequence (DNA): TGTGCCTGGAGTGTATCCGGCGGGGTTTCCTACAATGAGCAGTTCTTC.

Here the CDR3 reads CSAPGTYFERYF. The CDR3 region has the DNA TGCAGTGCACCCGGGACTTATTTTGAGCGGTACTTC. The chain recombines TRBV20-1 with TRBJ2-5; D possibly corresponds to TRBD2 (6 bases). The V end lost 6 bases, the J end lost 13 bases, and 21 bases lay between the germline ends. The length of the CDR3 is 12 residues. The V gene's germline CDR1 is DFQATT and CDR2 SNEGSKA (reference sequence).

The J gene is TRBJ1-5, the V gene TRBV5-1; D unclear. The CDR3 is 13 residues long. Trimming shortened V by 0 bases and J by 7 bases, and 8 bases separated the two germline ends. Germline V gene sequence: CDR1 SGHRS, CDR2 YFSETQ. The CDR3 DNA sequence: TGCGCCAGCAGCTTGGACCCAAAACAGCCCCAGCATTTT. This sequence encodes CASSLDPKQPQHF. Full variable domain (rest looked up from reference TRBV5-1 and TRBJ1-5): KAGVTQTPRYLIKTRGQQVTLSCSPISGHRSVSWYQQTPGQGLQFLFEYFSETQRNKGNFPGRFSGRQFSNSRSEMNVSTLELGDSALYLCASSLDPKQPQHFGDGTRLSIL.

This rearrangement joins TRBV9 to TRBJ2-3; 8 nucleotides agree with TRBD2. The CDR3 spans 15 residues. Germline V gives CDR1 SGDLS, CDR2 YYNGEE. Trimming at V came to 4 bases and at J to 3 bases, leaving 7 bases not matched to a gene. The CDR3 sequence is CASSPRASGTDTQYF. For the CDR3, the DNA is TGTGCCAGCAGCCCCCGGGCTAGCGGGACAGATACGCAGTATTTT.

This chain links TRBV5-1 with TRBJ1-1, with TRBD1 matching 8 bases. V trimming: 4 bases; J trimming: 3 bases; junction bases outside the gene matches: 8. Germline V gene data show CDR1 as SGHRS and CDR2 as YFSETQ. The CDR3 length is 15 residues. CDR3 region: CASSVRTGSDTEAFF. CDR3 nucleotides: TGCGCCAGCAGCGTGAGGACAGGGTCTGACACTGAAGCTTTCTTT.